What follows are 2 T cell receptor beta chains derived from one specimen sequenced in a study of tumor and adjacent non-tumor tissue in lung cancer. TCRbeta libraries were built with three rounds of nested PCR, modified from ARM-PCR. Each CDR3 protein gets one entry after TCRdb re-called the multiplex PCR reads with MiXCR. The data contain 60,000 to 85,000 distinct CDR3 sequences, around three quarters of them seen just once; the ten biggest clones take up roughly 30%. This sample's RNA came from whole unsorted tissue. Material: lung tumor tissue. Receptors were obtained from a man aged 60 to 75 with non-small cell lung cancer.

The chain joins TRBV6-5 to TRBJ1-5; D gene uncertain. V lost 9 bases and J lost 8, with 20 bases in between. CDR3 length: 14 residues. Germline CDR1 reads MNHEY; CDR2 reads SVGAGI. The chain's CDR3 is CASKPGLPVEPQHF. The DNA for the CDR3 is TGTGCCAGTAAACCGGGCCTACCCGTGGAGCCCCAGCATTTT.

This clonotype appeared many times. This sequence may be a read error, since a much larger clone differs from it by one base. This chain joins TRBV6-2 or TRBV6-3 and TRBJ2-4; TRBD2 is a possible D gene (7 bases). Germline assignment: CDR1 MNHEY and CDR2 SVGEGT. V lost 5 bases and J lost 1, with 21 bases in between. The CDR3 runs 18 residues. The CDR3 reads CASSARDGGRVAKNIQYF. The CDR3 bases are TGTGCCAGCAGTGCCCGGGACGGGGGGCGCGTTGCCAAAAACATTCAGTACTTC.